This T cell receptor (beta chain) emerged from a study of cytomegalovirus exposure and HLA in healthy donors. PCR primers comprised 60 Vbeta and 13 Jbeta primers. This table comes from immunoSEQ multiplex PCR, and its TCRdb copy is limited to in-frame clones, with some not included. Of 90,000 to 120,000 clones listed, about 80% were seen once; the top ten hold 7.8%. Notes on the study in general: A link between a missense DCLRE1C variant and TCR beta V- and J-gene trimming emerged from a later analysis. Roughly 170 TCR beta chains were listed as cytomegalovirus-associated.

CDR3 size: 13 residues. V shed 5 bases and J shed 5 bases, with 10 bases lying between them. Germline CDR1 and CDR2: SGHTA and FQGTGA. To note about this clone: The antigen is unknown.

The chain couples TRBV7-3 to TRBJ1-5; no clear D. Sequencing input: PBMCs. The source of this sequence is a man aged 30-40 years in good health and CMV-seronegative. CDR3 DNA sequence: TGTGCCAGCAGCGCGTCAACCGATCAGCCCCAGCATTTT. Its protein product is CASSASTDQPQHF.